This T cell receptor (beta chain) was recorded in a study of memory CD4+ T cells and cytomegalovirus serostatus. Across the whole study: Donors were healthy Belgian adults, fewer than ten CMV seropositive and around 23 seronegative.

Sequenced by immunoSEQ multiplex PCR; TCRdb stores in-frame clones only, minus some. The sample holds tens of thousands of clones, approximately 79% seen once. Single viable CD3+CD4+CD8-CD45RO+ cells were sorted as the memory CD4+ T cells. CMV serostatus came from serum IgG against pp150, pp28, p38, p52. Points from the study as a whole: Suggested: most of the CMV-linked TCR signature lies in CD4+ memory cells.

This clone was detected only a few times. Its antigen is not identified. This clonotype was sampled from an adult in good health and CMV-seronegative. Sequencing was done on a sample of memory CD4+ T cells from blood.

The CDR3 sequence is CASSPDGVREQFF. For the CDR3, the DNA is TGTGCCAGCTCACCTGACGGCGTGAGGGAGCAGTTCTTC. V gene TRBV18 combines with J gene TRBJ2-1; D is unclear. V lost 3 bases, J lost 10 bases, and 13 bases lay in between. This CDR3 has 13 amino acids. The V gene's germline CDR1 is KGHSH and CDR2 LQKENI.